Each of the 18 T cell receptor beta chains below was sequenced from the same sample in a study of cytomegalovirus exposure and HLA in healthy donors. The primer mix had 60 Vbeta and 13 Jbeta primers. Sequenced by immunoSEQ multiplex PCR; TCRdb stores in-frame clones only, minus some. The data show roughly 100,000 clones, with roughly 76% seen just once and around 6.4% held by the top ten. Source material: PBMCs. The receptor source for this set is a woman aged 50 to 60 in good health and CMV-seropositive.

The CDR3 DNA sequence: TGTGCCACCAGGCACGGAACAGGGGGCGGATGGGATGGCTACACCTTC. This translates into CATRHGTGGGWDGYTF. This rearrangement joins TRBV15 to TRBJ1-2; 9 nucleotides match TRBD1. Trimming at V came to 6 bases and at J to 6 bases, leaving 14 bases not matched to a gene. CDR1 LNHNV and CDR2 YYDKDF come from the germline V gene (reference sequence). The CDR3 runs 16 residues.

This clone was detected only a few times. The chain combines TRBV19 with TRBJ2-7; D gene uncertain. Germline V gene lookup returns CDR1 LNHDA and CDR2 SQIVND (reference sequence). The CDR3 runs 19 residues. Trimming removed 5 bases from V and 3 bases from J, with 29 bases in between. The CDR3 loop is CASSPRHLRSIKLNYEQYF. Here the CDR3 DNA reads TGTGCCAGTAGTCCCAGACACCTCCGATCCATCAAATTGAACTACGAGCAGTACTTC.

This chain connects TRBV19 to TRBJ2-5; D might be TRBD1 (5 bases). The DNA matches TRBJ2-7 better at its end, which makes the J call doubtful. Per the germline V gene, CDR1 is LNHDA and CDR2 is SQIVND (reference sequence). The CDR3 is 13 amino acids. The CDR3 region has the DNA TGTGCCAGTAGTATTACAGGCTCCTACGAGCAGTACTTC. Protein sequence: CASSITGSYEQYF.

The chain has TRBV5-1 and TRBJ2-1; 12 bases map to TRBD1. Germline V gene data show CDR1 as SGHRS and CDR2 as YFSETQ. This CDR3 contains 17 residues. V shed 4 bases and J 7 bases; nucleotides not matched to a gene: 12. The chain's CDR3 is CASSRGPGDRGLNEQFF. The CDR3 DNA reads TGCGCCAGCAGCAGGGGACCCGGGGACAGGGGGCTTAATGAGCAGTTCTTC.

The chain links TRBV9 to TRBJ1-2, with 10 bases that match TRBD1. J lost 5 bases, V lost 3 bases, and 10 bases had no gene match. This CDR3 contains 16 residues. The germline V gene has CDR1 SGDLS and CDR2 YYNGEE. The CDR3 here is CASSARMGQGTYGYTF. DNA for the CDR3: TGTGCCAGCAGCGCTCGAATGGGACAGGGGACATATGGCTACACCTTC.

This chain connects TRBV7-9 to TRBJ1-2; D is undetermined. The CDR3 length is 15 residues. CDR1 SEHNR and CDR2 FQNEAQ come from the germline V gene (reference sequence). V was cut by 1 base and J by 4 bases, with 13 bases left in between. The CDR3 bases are TGTGCCAGCAGCTTAGAGCGGGCTCCCTCCTATGGCTACACCTTC. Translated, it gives CASSLERAPSYGYTF.

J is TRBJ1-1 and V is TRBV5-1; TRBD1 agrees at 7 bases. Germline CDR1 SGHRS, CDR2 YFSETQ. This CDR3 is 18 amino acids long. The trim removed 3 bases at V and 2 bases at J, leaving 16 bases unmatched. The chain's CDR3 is CASSYTGTASEFNTEAFF. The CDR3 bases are TGCGCCAGCAGCTACACAGGGACAGCGAGCGAATTCAACACTGAAGCTTTCTTT.

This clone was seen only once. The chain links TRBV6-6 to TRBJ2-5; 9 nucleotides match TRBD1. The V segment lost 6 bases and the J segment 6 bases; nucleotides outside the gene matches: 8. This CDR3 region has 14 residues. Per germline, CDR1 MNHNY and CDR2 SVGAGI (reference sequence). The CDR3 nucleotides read TGTGCCAGCAGCCCGGGACAGGGTCAGAAGACCCAGTACTTC. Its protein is CASSPGQGQKTQYF.

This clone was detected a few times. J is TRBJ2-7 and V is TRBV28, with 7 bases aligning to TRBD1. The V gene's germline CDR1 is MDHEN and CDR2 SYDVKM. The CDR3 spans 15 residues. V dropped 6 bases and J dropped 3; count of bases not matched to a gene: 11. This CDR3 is CASSTHRGDYYEQYF. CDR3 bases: TGTGCCAGCAGCACGCACAGGGGCGACTACTACGAGCAGTACTTC.

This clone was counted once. The CDR3 here is CASAFSGGNTEAFF. CDR3 in DNA: TGTGCTAGTGCTTTCAGCGGGGGGAACACTGAAGCTTTCTTT. The chain employs TRBV12-5 and TRBJ1-1; D might be TRBD1 (5 bases). Per the germline V gene, CDR1 is LGHNT and CDR2 is FRNRAP. The CDR3 extends over 14 amino acids. Trimming removed 7 bases at V and 1 base at J, with 13 bases between.

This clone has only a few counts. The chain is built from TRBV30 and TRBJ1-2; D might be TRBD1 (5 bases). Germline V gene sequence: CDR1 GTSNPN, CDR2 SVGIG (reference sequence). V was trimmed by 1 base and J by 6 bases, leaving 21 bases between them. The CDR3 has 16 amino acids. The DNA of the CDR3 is TGTGCCTGGAGTGGGGTCGGCCCGGGGGTACTGAATGGCTACACCTTC. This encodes CAWSGVGPGVLNGYTF.

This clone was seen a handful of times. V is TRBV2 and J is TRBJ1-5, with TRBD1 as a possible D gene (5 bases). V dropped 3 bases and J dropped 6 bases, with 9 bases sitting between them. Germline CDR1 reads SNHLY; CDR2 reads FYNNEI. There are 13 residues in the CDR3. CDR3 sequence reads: CASSDGGGQPQHF. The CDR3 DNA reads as TGTGCCAGCAGTGATGGGGGGGGTCAGCCCCAGCATTTT.

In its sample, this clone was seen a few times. DNA for the CDR3: TGTGCCAGCAGTTACTCGACTCCGGGGTTAGACACTGAAGCTTTCTTT. Residues: CASSYSTPGLDTEAFF. V is TRBV6-6 and J is TRBJ1-1, with D hard to call. Trimming removed 0 bases at V and 3 bases at J, with 14 bases between. The CDR3 runs 16 residues. The germline CDR1 and CDR2 sequences are MNHNY and SVGAGI (reference sequence).

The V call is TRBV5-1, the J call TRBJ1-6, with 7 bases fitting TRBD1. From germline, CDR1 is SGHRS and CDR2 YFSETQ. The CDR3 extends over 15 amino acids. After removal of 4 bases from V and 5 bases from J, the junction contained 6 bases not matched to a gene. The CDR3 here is CASSPRTGNNSPLHF. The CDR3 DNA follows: TGCGCCAGCAGCCCCCGGACAGGCAATAATTCACCCCTCCACTTT.

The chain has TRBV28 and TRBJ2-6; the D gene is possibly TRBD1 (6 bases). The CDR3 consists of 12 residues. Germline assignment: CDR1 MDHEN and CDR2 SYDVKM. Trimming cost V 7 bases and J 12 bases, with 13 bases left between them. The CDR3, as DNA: TGTGCCAGCACCAGAGGGGGAAGCGTCCTGACTTTC. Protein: CASTRGGSVLTF.

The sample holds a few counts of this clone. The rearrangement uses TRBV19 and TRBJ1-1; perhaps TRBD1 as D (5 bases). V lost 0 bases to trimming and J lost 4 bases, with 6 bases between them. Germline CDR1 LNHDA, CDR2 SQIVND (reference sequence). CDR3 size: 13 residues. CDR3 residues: CASSIDRATEAFF. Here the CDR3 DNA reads TGTGCCAGTAGTATAGACAGGGCCACTGAAGCTTTCTTT.

Written as DNA, the CDR3 is TGTGCCAGCAGTCCAACCGGGACAGGGGACTACTCTGGAAACACCATATATTTT. Encoded protein: CASSPTGTGDYSGNTIYF. This chain links TRBV9 with TRBJ1-3; the match to TRBD1 covers 10 bases. CDR1 SGDLS and CDR2 YYNGEE come from the germline V gene. V shed 5 bases and J 0 bases; nucleotides not matched to a gene: 11. This CDR3 has 18 amino acids.

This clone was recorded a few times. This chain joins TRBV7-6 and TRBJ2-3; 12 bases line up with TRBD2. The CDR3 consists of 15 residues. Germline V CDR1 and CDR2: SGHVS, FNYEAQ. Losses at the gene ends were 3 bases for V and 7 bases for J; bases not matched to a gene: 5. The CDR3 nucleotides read TGTGCCAGCAGCTTGACACTAGCGGGGGGTTATACGCAGTATTTT. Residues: CASSLTLAGGYTQYF.